Sequencing of this T cell receptor beta chain was carried out in a study of blood T cell repertoires in COVID-19. Study-wide context: Nucleic acid was either cDNA or gDNA, and it came from T cells, B-cell-depleted T cells, or PBMCs.

V gave up 4 bases and J gave up 0 bases; unmatched junction bases: 10. Germline CDR1 reads MDHEN; CDR2 reads SYDVKM. CDR3 length: 19 amino acids. Profiling relied on immunoSEQ multiplex PCR, and the TCRdb table lists in-frame clones only, not all of them. The table records roughly 190,000 clones, 65% to 80% of them present only once. The clonotype comes from a woman between 50 and 59 years old with acute COVID-19. Sample: PBMCs or T cells enriched from blood (not recorded which). This chain connects TRBV28 to TRBJ2-7; 15 bases agree with TRBD2. This CDR3 is CASSSEGTSGGRSSYEQYV. CDR3 coding DNA: TGTGCCAGCAGTTCGGAAGGGACTAGCGGGGGGAGGAGCTCCTACGAGCAGTACGTC.